The present T cell receptor beta chain was sequenced within a study of graft-versus-host responses after intestinal transplantation. Study as a whole: Recipients were all induced with anti-thymocyte globulin, then given tacrolimus and steroids for around 3 years.

The CDR3 runs 17 residues. Trimming took 2 bases from V and 5 from J, leaving 21 bases between them. Germline-derived CDR1 and CDR2 are MGHRA and YSYEKL. Regarding this clone: Its antigen is unknown.

Study conclusions and caveats: Early post-transplant declines in HvG were associated with peak levels of circulating GvH clones.

Method: immunoSEQ multiplex PCR; TCRdb's copy keeps in-frame clones and lacks some. The sample lists about 94,000 clones, around nine tenths occurring once. This sequence joins TRBV4-1 and TRBJ2-5, with a weak D call TRBD1 (5 bases). The sample consisted of unstimulated CD8+ T cells sorted from spleen or lymph node cells, taken before intestinal transplant. The clonotype originates from a human donor who received an intestinal transplant. CDR3 protein: CASSQPGQGTLGETQYF. CDR3 nucleotides: TGCGCCAGCAGCCAACCGGGCCAGGGCACCCTAGGGGAGACCCAGTACTTC.